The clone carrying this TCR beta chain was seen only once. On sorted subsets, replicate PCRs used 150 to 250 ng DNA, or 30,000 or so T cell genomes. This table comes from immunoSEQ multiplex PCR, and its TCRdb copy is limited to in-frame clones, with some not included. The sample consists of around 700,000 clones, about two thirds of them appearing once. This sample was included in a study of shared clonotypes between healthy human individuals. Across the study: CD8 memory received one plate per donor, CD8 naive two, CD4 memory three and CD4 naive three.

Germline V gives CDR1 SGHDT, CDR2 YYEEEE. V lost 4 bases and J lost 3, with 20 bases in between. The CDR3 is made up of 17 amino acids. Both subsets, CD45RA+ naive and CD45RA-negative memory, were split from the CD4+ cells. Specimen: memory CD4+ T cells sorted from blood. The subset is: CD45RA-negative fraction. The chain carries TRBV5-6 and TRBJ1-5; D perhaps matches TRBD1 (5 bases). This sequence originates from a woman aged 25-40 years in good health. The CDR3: CASSRRMAGRDNQPQHF. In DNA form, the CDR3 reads TGTGCCAGCAGCCGGCGGATGGCTGGCAGGGACAATCAGCCCCAGCATTTT.